This T cell receptor (beta chain) was identified in a study of shared clonotypes between healthy human individuals. Study at large: Ranging from 18 to 49 in age, donors were two women and three men.

Every donor was a Caucasian adult from Nashville, Tennessee. Regarding the study as a whole: Limited genetic and exposure-history diversity came from having few donors.

Using immunoSEQ multiplex PCR, the repertoire was profiled, and TCRdb retains in-frame clones only, with some absent. Among about a million clones listed, around 76% were seen once. On this clone itself: What it binds is unknown. This could be a read error, since a much larger clone is one nucleotide away. The same CDR3 can be traced to other DNA sequences in this sample.

Sequencing was carried out using memory CD4+ T cells sorted from blood. The subset was: CD45RA-negative fraction. The clonotype originates from a man in his late teens or twenties in good health.

CDR3 sequence reads: CASSPSYEQYF. Here the CDR3 DNA reads TGTGCCAGCAGCCCGTCCTACGAGCAGTACTTC. The chain uses TRBV7-8 and TRBJ2-7; no clear D. V was trimmed by 5 bases and J by 1 base, leaving 3 bases between them. The germline V gene has CDR1 SGHVS and CDR2 FQNEAQ. This CDR3 has 11 residues. Using reference TRBV7-8 and TRBJ2-7 for the parts outside the CDR3, the full variable domain is GAGVSQSPRYKVAKRGQDVALRCDPISGHVSLFWYQQALGQGPEFLTYFQNEAQLDKSGLPSDRFFAERPEGSVSTLKIQRTQQEDSAVYLCASSPSYEQYFGPGTRLTVT.